What follows are 5 T cell receptor beta chains derived from one specimen sequenced in a study of cytomegalovirus exposure and HLA in healthy donors. The PCR had 60 Vbeta and 13 Jbeta primers. The repertoire was sequenced with immunoSEQ multiplex PCR; TCRdb's copy has only in-frame clones and lacks some. In the table there are about 180,000 clones, around 80% of which are singletons. The sample consisted of PBMCs. These receptor sequences come from a man between 18 and 35 years old in good health and CMV-seronegative.

This chain joins TRBV11-2 and TRBJ2-3, with 8 positions matching TRBD2. The CDR3 has 16 amino acids. Per the germline V gene, CDR1 is SGHAT and CDR2 is FQNNGV. The J segment lost 0 bases and the V segment lost 2 bases, leaving 4 bases of the junction unmatched. CDR3 region: CASSLTRGGSTDTQYF. The DNA for the CDR3 is TGTGCCAGCAGCTTAACCCGGGGGGGGAGCACAGATACGCAGTATTTT.

This clone was detected once. The chain has TRBV9 and TRBJ2-1; D is ambiguous. V lost 0 bases to trimming and J lost 9 bases, with 10 bases between them. Germline lookup yields CDR1 SGDLS and CDR2 YYNGEE. The CDR3 has 13 residues. This CDR3 reads CASSVGAYSEQFF. The CDR3 nucleotides read TGTGCCAGCAGCGTAGGGGCATATAGTGAGCAGTTCTTC.

This clone was observed once. Other DNA sequences from this sample encode an identical CDR3 as well. The rearrangement joins TRBV29-1 to TRBJ1-5; the D gene is possibly TRBD1 (5 bases). Trimming shortened V by 4 bases and J by 4 bases, and 8 bases separated the two germline ends. The CDR3 loop spans 12 amino acids. Germline values: CDR1 SQVTM, CDR2 ANQGSEA. The CDR3 bases are TGCAGCGTTGGTACAGGTAATCAGCCCCAGCATTTT. Translating gives CSVGTGNQPQHF.

This clone was detected a few times. V usage is TRBV5-1 and J usage is TRBJ1-6; TRBD1 might be the D (6 bases). Germline assignment: CDR1 SGHRS and CDR2 YFSETQ. This CDR3 has 14 residues. Trimming shortened V by 7 bases and J by 5 bases, and 13 bases separated the two germline ends. The CDR3 nucleotides are TGCGCCAGCTCAAGGGGGTCCAATAATTCACCCCTCCACTTT. This sequence encodes CASSRGSNNSPLHF.

This chain connects TRBV6-5 to TRBJ2-1; 9 nucleotides align to TRBD1. This CDR3 spans 15 amino acids. Germline V gene data show CDR1 as MNHEY and CDR2 as SVGAGI. The junction had 7 bases not matched to a gene; V was cut back by 2 bases and J by 8 bases. CDR3 coding DNA: TGTGCCAGCAGTTACGGTGGACAGGGGTTCCATGAGCAGTTCTTC. Translated, it gives CASSYGGQGFHEQFF.